These 23 T cell receptor beta chains were sequenced from one sample in a study of T cell responses to AZD1222 COVID-19 vaccine. Assay: immunoSEQ multiplex PCR; the TCRdb copy retains only in-frame clones and omits some. The table includes 150,000 or so clones, about nine tenths detected once. The sample was peripheral blood, taken on day 0 of AZD1222 vaccination. The receptors stem from an adult in good health.

The chain combines TRBV6-4 with TRBJ2-4; 7 bases are shared with TRBD1. This CDR3 has 15 residues. CDR1 is MRHNA, CDR2 SNTAGT, per germline. V shed 2 bases and J 6 bases; nucleotides not matched to a gene: 7. CDR3 protein: CASSDKGTARNIQYF. CDR3 in DNA: TGTGCCAGCAGTGACAAGGGGACAGCCCGAAACATTCAGTACTTC.

This clone was detected once. The rearrangement joins TRBV25-1 to TRBJ1-2, with D tentatively TRBD1 (5 bases). This CDR3 contains 15 residues. V was shortened by 1 base and J by 3 bases, with 12 bases between the two germline ends. Germline CDR1 MGHDK, CDR2 SYGVNS. CDR3 loop: CASSESQGVHYGYTF. CDR3 bases: TGTGCCAGCAGTGAATCGCAGGGAGTTCACTATGGCTACACCTTC.

CDR3 in amino acids: CASSFGGVTTDTQYF. The CDR3 region has the DNA TGTGCCAGCAGCTTTGGGGGGGTAACCACAGATACGCAGTATTTT. This sequence joins TRBV5-4 and TRBJ2-3; 7 bases are shared with TRBD2. This CDR3 region has 15 residues. Germline lookup yields CDR1 SGHNT and CDR2 YYREEE (reference sequence). V lost 2 bases to trimming and J lost 2 bases; unmatched junction nucleotides: 5.

The chain joins TRBV18 to TRBJ1-2; 7 nucleotides align to TRBD1. The CDR3 has 13 amino acids. Germline-derived CDR1 and CDR2 are KGHSH and LQKENI. Germline trimming cut 3 bases from V and 6 bases from J; bases unmatched to any gene: 4. Here the CDR3 reads CASSPSTGNGYTF. The CDR3 DNA reads TGTGCCAGCTCACCTTCGACAGGGAATGGCTACACCTTC.

This chain connects TRBV18 to TRBJ1-1, with D uncertain. With 2 bases removed from V and 4 bases from J, the gap between germline ends came to 8 bases. Germline CDR1 is KGHSH and CDR2 is LQKENI. The CDR3 spans 13 residues. The CDR3 bases are TGTGCCAGCTCACCAGGCACTCGCACTGAAGCTTTCTTT. Translating gives CASSPGTRTEAFF.

CDR3 amino acids: CASSLEGGRKVAGNTIYF. The CDR3, as DNA: TGTGCCAGCAGCTTGGAGGGGGGGCGAAAAGTGGCTGGAAACACCATATATTTT. The chain recombines TRBV5-4 with TRBJ1-3, with D possibly being TRBD1 (6 bases). The germline gives CDR1 SGHNT, CDR2 YYREEE (reference sequence). CDR3 length: 18 residues. The V gene lost 0 bases and the J gene lost 2 bases, with 18 bases spanning the gap.

The chain recombines TRBV24-1 with TRBJ1-5; D perhaps matches TRBD1 (5 bases). The CDR3 covers 14 residues. Trimming cost V 9 bases and J 2 bases, with 13 bases left between them. Germline CDR1 KGHDR, CDR2 SFDVKD. In nucleotides, the CDR3 is TGTGCCACCCAGGGATCCGGAGGCAATCAGCCCCAGCATTTT. Protein product: CATQGSGGNQPQHF.

Turning to this clone: Germline and junction disagree at one end, which may indicate a read error. The chain joins TRBV7-7 to TRBJ2-3, with no clear D. Looked up from germline, CDR1 is SSHAT and CDR2 is FNYEAQ (reference sequence). The CDR3 is 15 residues long. The CDR3 coding sequence is TGTGCTAGCAGCTTAGTAGGTTCTAGCACAGATACGCAGTATTTT. Amino acids: CASSLVGSSTDTQYF.

The genes are TRBV6-2 or TRBV6-3 and TRBJ1-1; 7 nucleotides match TRBD1. Germline trimming cut 2 bases from V and 2 bases from J; bases unmatched to any gene: 14. Germline CDR1 and CDR2: MNHEY and SVGEGT. The length of the CDR3 is 18 residues. In DNA form, the CDR3 reads TGTGCCAGCAGTTACCTGCTCCCGAGACAGGGATATAACACTGAAGCTTTCTTT. It translates to CASSYLLPRQGYNTEAFF.

The chain has TRBV5-4 and TRBJ1-2; D possibly corresponds to TRBD1 (6 bases). The V end was cut by 3 bases, the J end by 2 bases, with 11 bases between. Germline lookup yields CDR1 SGHNT and CDR2 YYREEE (reference sequence). The CDR3 sequence is 14 residues long. CDR3 bases: TGTGCCAGCAGCTCCCAGGGGACCAACTATGGCTACACCTTC. As protein: CASSSQGTNYGYTF.

V usage is TRBV18 and J usage is TRBJ1-5; TRBD1 agrees at 8 bases. The CDR3 spans 14 residues. Looked up from germline, CDR1 is KGHSH and CDR2 is LQKENI. With V trimmed by 5 bases and J by 6 bases, 6 bases remained unmatched. This chain's CDR3 is CASSLQGVGQPQHF. CDR3 nucleotide sequence: TGTGCCAGCTCATTACAGGGGGTGGGTCAGCCCCAGCATTTT.

The rearrangement links TRBV9 to TRBJ1-2; 9 bases are shared with TRBD1. Germline V gene lookup returns CDR1 SGDLS and CDR2 YYNGEE. The CDR3 length is 15 residues. The V segment lost 0 bases and the J segment 5 bases; nucleotides outside the gene matches: 5. The CDR3 sequence: CASSVDGQGIYGYTF. CDR3 in DNA: TGTGCCAGCAGCGTAGACGGACAGGGGATTTATGGCTACACCTTC.

Details on this clone: Different DNA sequences within this sample yield the same CDR3. This chain uses TRBV2 with TRBJ1-1; D perhaps matches TRBD1 (5 bases). V was pared by 5 bases and J by 1 base, with 8 bases between. The CDR3 sequence is 13 residues long. The V gene's germline CDR1 is SNHLY and CDR2 FYNNEI. The CDR3 sequence: CASSQGENTEAFF. CDR3 nucleotide sequence: TGTGCCAGCAGTCAGGGTGAGAACACTGAAGCTTTCTTT.

This clone was seen more than once but under ten times. J is TRBJ1-5 and V is TRBV12-1; TRBD1, as called in the table, went unchecked against the DNA. TRBV12-1 counts as a pseudogene. There are 17 residues in the CDR3. In nucleotides, the CDR3 is TGTGCCAGCAGCTTTGCGCTGGGACACCATAGCAATCAGCCCCAGCATTTT. This gives the protein CASSFALGHHSNQPQHF.

This clone showed up just once. The chain is built from TRBV28 and TRBJ2-4; 8 positions match TRBD1. With V trimmed by 6 bases and J by 3 bases, 1 base remained unmatched. Germline CDR1 MDHEN, CDR2 SYDVKM. This CDR3 spans 13 amino acids. CDR3 protein: CASRQGVKNIQYF. In DNA, the CDR3 is TGTGCCAGCAGACAGGGGGTCAAAAACATTCAGTACTTC. Based on the CDR3 plus reference TRBV28 and TRBJ2-4, the full variable domain is DVKVTQSSRYLVKRTGEKVFLECVQDMDHENMFWYRQDPGLGLRLIYFSYDVKMKEKGDIPEGYSVSREKKERFSLILESASTNQTSMYLCASRQGVKNIQYFGAGTRLSVL.

This chain connects TRBV7-8 to TRBJ1-2; no clear D. Per germline, CDR1 SGHVS and CDR2 FQNEAQ. This CDR3 has 14 amino acids. V gave up 3 bases and J gave up 2 bases, with 10 bases separating them. In DNA form, the CDR3 reads TGTGCCAGCAGCTTTTCGGACGGGAACTATGGCTACACCTTC. Amino acid sequence: CASSFSDGNYGYTF.

The chain carries TRBV27 and TRBJ2-7, with D possibly matching TRBD1 (6 bases). The germline V gene encodes CDR1 MNHEY and CDR2 SMNVEV (reference sequence). Trimming left V 6 bases short and J 7 bases short, with 16 bases between. The CDR3 sequence is 13 residues long. The CDR3 reads CASSRSDRREQYF. The CDR3 DNA reads as TGTGCCAGCAGCCGGTCCGACAGGAGGGAGCAGTACTTC.

The gene calls are TRBV6-5 and TRBJ1-2, with D unclear. The CDR3 sequence is 13 residues long. Trimming cost V 7 bases and J 2 bases, with 11 bases left between them. Germline-derived CDR1 and CDR2 are MNHEY and SVGAGI. CDR3 coding DNA: TGTGCCAGCACCCCGGGAACAAACTATGGCTACACCTTC. Translating it yields CASTPGTNYGYTF.

V is TRBV6-2 or TRBV6-3 and J is TRBJ1-5, with D hard to call. This CDR3 contains 17 residues. The germline V and J ends were trimmed by 2 bases and 3 bases, with 17 bases remaining between them. The germline V gene has CDR1 MNHEY and CDR2 SVGEGT. Here the CDR3 reads CASSYGERPGFNQPQHF. The CDR3, as DNA: TGTGCCAGCAGTTACGGTGAAAGGCCTGGTTTCAATCAGCCCCAGCATTTT.

V is TRBV6-5 and J is TRBJ1-6, with D hard to call. The CDR3 has 16 residues. Germline V gene data show CDR1 as MNHEY and CDR2 as SVGAGI. Trimming stripped 2 bases from V and 4 bases from J, with 12 bases between. DNA of the CDR3: TGTGCCAGCAGTTACGGGTTGGCGGGTTATAATTCACCCCTCCACTTT. It encodes CASSYGLAGYNSPLHF.

This chain links TRBV4-1 with TRBJ2-7, with TRBD2 matching over 7 bases. The V gene end was trimmed by 3 bases and the J gene end by 6 bases; junction bases not matched to a gene: 8. Germline values: CDR1 MGHRA, CDR2 YSYEKL. There are 14 residues in the CDR3. CDR3 nucleotide sequence: TGCGCCAGCAGCCACTCCCAGGGAGGGAGCGAGCAGTACTTC. As protein: CASSHSQGGSEQYF.

J is TRBJ1-2 and V is TRBV19; D is unclear. CDR3 length: 14 residues. The germline CDR1 and CDR2 sequences are LNHDA and SQIVND (reference sequence). The germline V and J ends were trimmed by 5 bases and 8 bases, with 18 bases remaining between them. In DNA form, the CDR3 reads TGTGCCAGTAGTTTCGACGGAGGCCGTTGGGGCTACACCTTC. Its translation: CASSFDGGRWGYTF. Looking up the rest from reference TRBV19 and TRBJ1-2 gives the full variable domain: DGGITQSPKYLFRKEGQNVTLSCEQNLNHDAMYWYRQDPGQGLRLIYYSQIVNDFQKGDIAEGYSVSREKKESFPLTVTSAQKNPTAFYLCASSFDGGRWGYTFGSGTRLTVV.

The chain links TRBV9 to TRBJ2-1; D is possibly TRBD1 (6 bases). V was clipped by 0 bases and J by 1 base, with 11 bases between them. This CDR3 contains 16 residues. The germline V gene encodes CDR1 SGDLS and CDR2 YYNGEE. The chain's CDR3 is CASSVGAGTSYNEQFF. The DNA of the CDR3 is TGTGCCAGCAGCGTAGGGGCCGGGACATCCTACAATGAGCAGTTCTTC.